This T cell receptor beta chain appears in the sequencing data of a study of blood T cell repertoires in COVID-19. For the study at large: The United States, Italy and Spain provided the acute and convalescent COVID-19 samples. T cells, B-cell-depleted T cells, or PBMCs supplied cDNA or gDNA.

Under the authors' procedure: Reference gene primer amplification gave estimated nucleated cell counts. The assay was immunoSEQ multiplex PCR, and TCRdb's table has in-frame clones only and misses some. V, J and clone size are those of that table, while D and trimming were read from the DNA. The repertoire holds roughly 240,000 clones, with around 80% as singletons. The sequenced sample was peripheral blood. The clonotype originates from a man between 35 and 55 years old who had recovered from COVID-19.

The CDR3 DNA reads as TGTGCCTGGAGTGGGACAGGGGGTGAAGATTGGTATCAGCCCCAGCATTTT. Encoded protein: CAWSGTGGEDWYQPQHF. The genes are TRBV30 and TRBJ1-5; 10 nucleotides agree with TRBD1. Germline V gene data show CDR1 as GTSNPN and CDR2 as SVGIG (reference sequence). V was clipped by 1 base and J by 5 bases; unmatched bases: 11. The CDR3 runs to 17 residues.